Shown below are 7 T cell receptor beta chains from a single sample sequenced in a study of cytomegalovirus exposure and HLA in healthy donors. It was with 60 Vbeta and 13 Jbeta primers that the PCR ran. Clones were read by immunoSEQ multiplex PCR, and TCRdb kept only the in-frame ones, dropping some. The sample lists some 190,000 clones, roughly 77% occurring once. Sequenced sample: PBMCs. The receptors here all came from a woman aged 25 to 39 in good health and CMV-seronegative.

This sequence joins TRBV4-3 and TRBJ1-1, with D tentatively TRBD1 (5 bases). V dropped 0 bases and J dropped 4 bases, with 12 bases sitting between them. Germline CDR1 and CDR2: LGHNA and YSLEER. This CDR3 is 15 amino acids long. CDR3 bases: TGCGCCAGCAGCCAAGAAGCCCGGGGGGGCACTGAAGCTTTCTTT. This translates into CASSQEARGGTEAFF.

The rearrangement links TRBV25-1 to TRBJ1-6, with D maybe TRBD1 (6 bases). V was pared by 2 bases and J by 9 bases, with 14 bases between. Germline loops: CDR1 MGHDK, CDR2 SYGVNS. This CDR3 has 15 residues. The CDR3 sequence is CASSEGGRTASPLHF. Written as DNA, the CDR3 is TGTGCCAGCAGTGAAGGGGGCAGAACGGCTTCACCCCTCCACTTT.

The chain recombines TRBV5-1 with TRBJ1-6; 10 bases align to TRBD1. After removal of 1 base from V and 7 bases from J, the junction contained 11 bases not matched to a gene. CDR3 length: 18 residues. The V gene's germline CDR1 is SGHRS and CDR2 YFSETQ. The CDR3 coding sequence is TGCGCCAGCAGCTTGAAACAGACAGGGGGCATTGGCAATTCACCCCTCCACTTT. It yields the protein CASSLKQTGGIGNSPLHF.

The V call is TRBV18, the J call TRBJ1-1; TRBD1 aligns across 8 bases. The trim removed 5 bases at V and 6 bases at J, leaving 2 bases unmatched. CDR1 is KGHSH and CDR2 is LQKENI in the germline V gene. There are 12 residues in the CDR3. CDR3 residues: CASSYRGSEAFF. The CDR3, as DNA: TGTGCCAGCTCATACAGGGGGTCTGAAGCTTTCTTT.

This clone was seen just once. The chain couples TRBV5-1 to TRBJ1-2; no clear D gene. The CDR3 length is 14 residues. Trimming took off 0 bases at V and 6 bases at J, with 12 bases between the two ends. Germline CDR1 is SGHRS and CDR2 is YFSETQ. The CDR3 sequence: CASSLGVGNHGYTF. The CDR3 DNA is TGCGCCAGCAGCTTGGGGGTCGGGAATCATGGCTACACCTTC. The whole variable domain, filled in from reference TRBV5-1 and TRBJ1-2, reads KAGVTQTPRYLIKTRGQQVTLSCSPISGHRSVSWYQQTPGQGLQFLFEYFSETQRNKGNFPGRFSGRQFSNSRSEMNVSTLELGDSALYLCASSLGVGNHGYTFGSGTRLTVV.

The gene calls are TRBV9 and TRBJ1-5, with TRBD1 as a possible D gene (6 bases). CDR1 is SGDLS and CDR2 is YYNGEE in the germline V gene. V was trimmed by 2 bases and J by 4 bases, leaving 10 bases between them. The CDR3 covers 14 residues. The CDR3 DNA follows: TGTGCCAGCAGCGTGACAGGTCAAAATCAGCCCCAGCATTTT. Protein product: CASSVTGQNQPQHF.

The V call is TRBV4-2, the J call TRBJ2-1; 7 bases line up with TRBD1. The junction had 14 bases not matched to a gene; V was cut back by 6 bases and J by 6 bases. CDR1 is LGHNA and CDR2 is YNFKEQ in the germline V gene. The CDR3 loop spans 16 amino acids. This CDR3 reads CASRVDRASWRNEQFF. The CDR3, as DNA: TGTGCCAGCAGGGTAGACAGGGCTTCTTGGCGCAATGAGCAGTTCTTC.